Listed below are T cell receptor beta chains from one sample, sequenced in a study of blood T cell repertoires in COVID-19. TCRdb keeps only in-frame clones here, not all; method: immunoSEQ multiplex PCR. The sample consists of about 93,000 clones, roughly 90% of them appearing once. Material: peripheral blood. The source of these receptors is a human donor with active COVID-19. The donor label of this sample is uncertain. CDR3s include the opening cysteine and the closing phenylalanine or tryptophan. D genes are given only for firm matches. A row's size may be missing; if present it is once, few, many or a size class.

V: TRBV7-6
size: .
J: TRBJ2-6
D: TRBD1
DNA: TGTGCCAGCAGCTCACAGGGGTTCGGGGCCAACGTCCTGACTTTC
CDR3: CASSSQGFGANVLTF

V: TRBV4-3
size: .
J: TRBJ2-7
D: .
DNA: TGCGCCAGCAGCCAAGATCGGGTTCGCGGTGTCCAATCGACCTACGAGCAGTACTTC
CDR3: CASSQDRVRGVQSTYEQYF

V: TRBV6-2/TRBV6-3
size: .
J: TRBJ2-3
D: .
DNA: TGTGCCAGCAGCCAGCGTGCGGGCAGGCCAGATACAGATACGCAGTATTTT
CDR3: CASSQRAGRPDTDTQYF

V: TRBV28
size: .
J: TRBJ2-1
D: .
DNA: TGTGCCACCCAGCTCCCTTCAAAGCGTGCCGAGCAGTTCTTC
CDR3: CATQLPSKRAEQFF

V: TRBV7-3
size: .
J: TRBJ2-1
D: TRBD2
DNA: TGTGCCAGCAGATTAGCGGGGGGGCCCTACAATGAGCAGTTCTTC
CDR3: CASRLAGGPYNEQFF

V: TRBV5-1
size: .
J: TRBJ2-1
D: TRBD1
DNA: TGCGCCAGCAGCTGGGGTAATACAGGGGACCTGAGGACCTACAATGAGCAGTTCTTC
CDR3: CASSWGNTGDLRTYNEQFF

V: TRBV13
size: .
J: TRBJ2-7
D: .
DNA: TGTGCCAGCAGCTCCAGCGCGGGGGCCTCCTACGAGCAGTACTTC
CDR3: CASSSSAGASYEQYF

V: TRBV4-3
size: .
J: TRBJ2-2
D: TRBD1
DNA: TGCGCCAGCAGCCAAGAAGGGACAGCCACCGGGGAGCTGTTTTTT
CDR3: CASSQEGTATGELFF

V: TRBV14
size: .
J: TRBJ2-5
D: .
DNA: TGTGCCAGCAGCCGACCCCAGGGGTTGGATGAGACCCAGTACTTC
CDR3: CASSRPQGLDETQYF

V: TRBV4-2
size: .
J: TRBJ1-4
D: .
DNA: TGTGCCAGCAGCCAAGATAACAAGGCAGTAACAGGGAGTACAACTAATGAAAAACTGTTTTTT
CDR3: CASSQDNKAVTGSTTNEKLFF

V: TRBV30
size: once
J: TRBJ1-2
D: TRBD1
DNA: TGTGCCTGGAGCGAAGCCACCACAGGGGATGGCTACACCTTC
CDR3: CAWSEATTGDGYTF

V: TRBV7-9
size: .
J: TRBJ2-3
D: TRBD2
DNA: TGTGCCAGCACCACTAGCGGGGGGGAAGATACGCAGTATTTT
CDR3: CASTTSGGEDTQYF

V: TRBV3-1/TRBV3-2
size: once
J: TRBJ1-2
D: TRBD1
DNA: TGTGCCAGCAGCCATCGCTCTGGGACAGGGGGCTATGGCTACACCTTC
CDR3: CASSHRSGTGGYGYTF

V: TRBV11-2
size: .
J: TRBJ1-2
D: TRBD1
DNA: TGTGCCAGCAGCCCCCGGACAGGCAGCTATGGCTACACCTTC
CDR3: CASSPRTGSYGYTF

V: TRBV15
size: .
J: TRBJ2-5
D: TRBD1
DNA: TGTGCCACCAGCACCCTGGGACAGGGACAAGAGACCCAGTACTTC
CDR3: CATSTLGQGQETQYF

V: TRBV7-9
size: .
J: TRBJ1-2
D: TRBD1
DNA: TGTGCCAGCAGCCCGACAGGGGGCGCTTACTATGGCTACACCTTC
CDR3: CASSPTGGAYYGYTF

V: TRBV15
size: .
J: TRBJ1-2
D: .
DNA: TGTGCCACCAGCAGAGGCGTGGGCCGATCGAACTATGGCTACACCTTC
CDR3: CATSRGVGRSNYGYTF

V: TRBV5-1
size: .
J: TRBJ1-1
D: .
DNA: TGCGCCAGCAGTCTGACGACAGCGAAGGGGACTGAAGCTTTCTTT
CDR3: CASSLTTAKGTEAFF

V: TRBV2
size: .
J: TRBJ2-7
D: TRBD2
DNA: TGTGCCAGCATCGGCGCGGGGGTCGAGCAGTACTTC
CDR3: CASIGAGVEQYF

V: TRBV7-7
size: few
J: TRBJ2-3
D: TRBD2
DNA: TGTGCCAGCAGCCAGGGACTAGCGGGGGGGGATACGCAGTATTTT
CDR3: CASSQGLAGGDTQYF

V: TRBV7-6
size: .
J: TRBJ1-4
D: .
DNA: TGTGCCAGCAGCCGAACCGGGGTCATCAATGAAAAACTGTTTTTT
CDR3: CASSRTGVINEKLFF

V: TRBV7-9
size: .
J: TRBJ1-2
D: .
DNA: TGTGCCAGCAGCTTAGCTGGGGCAGGGTTCGCCTATGGCTACACCTTC
CDR3: CASSLAGAGFAYGYTF

V: TRBV6-1
size: .
J: TRBJ2-6
D: .
DNA: TGTGCCAGCAGTGATTTGGGAGCCTCTGGGGCCAACGTCCTGACTTTC
CDR3: CASSDLGASGANVLTF

V: TRBV4-3
size: .
J: TRBJ1-6
D: .
DNA: TGCGCCAGCAGCCAAGATCGTCAGGGGAATTCACCCCTCCACTTT
CDR3: CASSQDRQGNSPLHF

V: TRBV9
size: .
J: TRBJ1-6
D: TRBD1
DNA: TGTGCCAGCAGCGTAGGGTCGGACAGGGGGAATTCACCCCTCCACTTT
CDR3: CASSVGSDRGNSPLHF

V: TRBV27
size: .
J: TRBJ2-2
D: TRBD2
DNA: TGTGCCAGCAGTTTACTTACGGGGGGGCCTTGGACCGGGGAGCTGTTTTTT
CDR3: CASSLLTGGPWTGELFF

V: TRBV12-3/TRBV12-4
size: .
J: TRBJ1-1
D: .
DNA: TGTGCCAGCAGTTTTGGTCAGTTGATCTTT
CDR3: CASSFGQLIF

V: TRBV19
size: .
J: TRBJ1-3
D: .
DNA: TGTGCCAGTAAACTACAGGATGCTGGAAACACCATATATTTT
CDR3: CASKLQDAGNTIYF

V: TRBV28
size: .
J: TRBJ1-5
D: .
DNA: TGTGCCAGCAGTTCCCACGTGGCAGGGGTGGTTCAGCCCCAGCATTTT
CDR3: CASSSHVAGVVQPQHF

V: TRBV6-2/TRBV6-3
size: .
J: TRBJ2-7
D: TRBD1
DNA: TGTGCCAGCAGTAAGCGGGACAGGGGGACGGAGGAGCAGTACTTC
CDR3: CASSKRDRGTEEQYF

V: TRBV12-5
size: .
J: TRBJ2-1
D: .
DNA: TGTGCTAGTGGTTTGGGACGACAGGGAGGCAATGAGCAGTTCTTC
CDR3: CASGLGRQGGNEQFF

V: TRBV9
size: .
J: TRBJ2-1
D: .
DNA: TGTGCCAGCAGCGTGCTGCTAAACCATGAGCAGTTCTTC
CDR3: CASSVLLNHEQFF

V: TRBV28
size: .
J: TRBJ2-5
D: TRBD2
DNA: TGTGCCAGCACCCCGGGGGGGACTCAAGAGCCCCAGTACTTC
CDR3: CASTPGGTQEPQYF

V: TRBV7-2
size: .
J: TRBJ2-3
D: TRBD1
DNA: TGTGCCAGCACCTCGAGTTTAAGACAGGGATGGGGCACAGATACGCAGTATTTT
CDR3: CASTSSLRQGWGTDTQYF

V: TRBV11-3
size: .
J: TRBJ2-1
D: .
DNA: TGTGCCAGCAGCTTAGCGGGAGTATACAATGAGCAGTTCTTC
CDR3: CASSLAGVYNEQFF

V: TRBV5-6
size: .
J: TRBJ1-6
D: TRBD1
DNA: TGTGCCAGCAGCTTGGCCCAGGGACAGGCTTCACCCCTCCACTTT
CDR3: CASSLAQGQASPLHF

V: TRBV14
size: .
J: TRBJ1-2
D: .
DNA: TGTGCCAGCAGCCACGGAGGGTACCCGGGCTACACCTTC
CDR3: CASSHGGYPGYTF

V: TRBV5-4
size: .
J: TRBJ2-3
D: TRBD2
DNA: TGTGCCAGCGAGTGGGGAGGGACAGATACGCAGTATTTT
CDR3: CASEWGGTDTQYF

V: TRBV5-1
size: .
J: TRBJ2-2
D: TRBD1
DNA: TGCGCCAGCAGCGTCGGGACAGGGTACACCGGGGAGCTGTTTTTT
CDR3: CASSVGTGYTGELFF

V: TRBV10-2
size: .
J: TRBJ1-5
D: .
DNA: TGCGCCAGCAGTGTACAGGGTGGCAATCAGCCCCAGCATTTT
CDR3: CASSVQGGNQPQHF

V: TRBV27
size: few
J: TRBJ1-1
D: .
DNA: TGTGCCAGCAGCGCAGGGAGGGCCCCCACTGAAGCTTTCTTT
CDR3: CASSAGRAPTEAFF

V: TRBV6-5
size: .
J: TRBJ1-3
D: .
DNA: TGTGCCAGCTCGTCCGGAGGGATTGGAAACACCATATATTTT
CDR3: CASSSGGIGNTIYF

V: TRBV6-5
size: .
J: TRBJ1-1
D: TRBD1
DNA: TGTGCCACTTCGACAGGGGGCACTGAAGCTTTCTTT
CDR3: CATSTGGTEAFF

V: TRBV2
size: few
J: TRBJ2-7
D: .
DNA: TGTGCCAGCAGTGCCCCCTTCGGGGAAAGCTCCTACGAGCAGTACTTC
CDR3: CASSAPFGESSYEQYF

V: TRBV5-5
size: .
J: TRBJ1-5
D: TRBD1
DNA: TGTGCCAGCAGCTTGGGGACAGGGGGGGAGCATTTT
CDR3: CASSLGTGGEHF

V: TRBV7-8
size: .
J: TRBJ2-1
D: TRBD2
DNA: TGTGCCAGCAGCTCCCGGGGGGTCTCCCCCCATGAGCAGTTCTTC
CDR3: CASSSRGVSPHEQFF

V: TRBV6-5
size: .
J: TRBJ2-2
D: .
DNA: TGTGCCAGCAGCCTAACAGTCACCGGGGAGCTGTTTTTT
CDR3: CASSLTVTGELFF